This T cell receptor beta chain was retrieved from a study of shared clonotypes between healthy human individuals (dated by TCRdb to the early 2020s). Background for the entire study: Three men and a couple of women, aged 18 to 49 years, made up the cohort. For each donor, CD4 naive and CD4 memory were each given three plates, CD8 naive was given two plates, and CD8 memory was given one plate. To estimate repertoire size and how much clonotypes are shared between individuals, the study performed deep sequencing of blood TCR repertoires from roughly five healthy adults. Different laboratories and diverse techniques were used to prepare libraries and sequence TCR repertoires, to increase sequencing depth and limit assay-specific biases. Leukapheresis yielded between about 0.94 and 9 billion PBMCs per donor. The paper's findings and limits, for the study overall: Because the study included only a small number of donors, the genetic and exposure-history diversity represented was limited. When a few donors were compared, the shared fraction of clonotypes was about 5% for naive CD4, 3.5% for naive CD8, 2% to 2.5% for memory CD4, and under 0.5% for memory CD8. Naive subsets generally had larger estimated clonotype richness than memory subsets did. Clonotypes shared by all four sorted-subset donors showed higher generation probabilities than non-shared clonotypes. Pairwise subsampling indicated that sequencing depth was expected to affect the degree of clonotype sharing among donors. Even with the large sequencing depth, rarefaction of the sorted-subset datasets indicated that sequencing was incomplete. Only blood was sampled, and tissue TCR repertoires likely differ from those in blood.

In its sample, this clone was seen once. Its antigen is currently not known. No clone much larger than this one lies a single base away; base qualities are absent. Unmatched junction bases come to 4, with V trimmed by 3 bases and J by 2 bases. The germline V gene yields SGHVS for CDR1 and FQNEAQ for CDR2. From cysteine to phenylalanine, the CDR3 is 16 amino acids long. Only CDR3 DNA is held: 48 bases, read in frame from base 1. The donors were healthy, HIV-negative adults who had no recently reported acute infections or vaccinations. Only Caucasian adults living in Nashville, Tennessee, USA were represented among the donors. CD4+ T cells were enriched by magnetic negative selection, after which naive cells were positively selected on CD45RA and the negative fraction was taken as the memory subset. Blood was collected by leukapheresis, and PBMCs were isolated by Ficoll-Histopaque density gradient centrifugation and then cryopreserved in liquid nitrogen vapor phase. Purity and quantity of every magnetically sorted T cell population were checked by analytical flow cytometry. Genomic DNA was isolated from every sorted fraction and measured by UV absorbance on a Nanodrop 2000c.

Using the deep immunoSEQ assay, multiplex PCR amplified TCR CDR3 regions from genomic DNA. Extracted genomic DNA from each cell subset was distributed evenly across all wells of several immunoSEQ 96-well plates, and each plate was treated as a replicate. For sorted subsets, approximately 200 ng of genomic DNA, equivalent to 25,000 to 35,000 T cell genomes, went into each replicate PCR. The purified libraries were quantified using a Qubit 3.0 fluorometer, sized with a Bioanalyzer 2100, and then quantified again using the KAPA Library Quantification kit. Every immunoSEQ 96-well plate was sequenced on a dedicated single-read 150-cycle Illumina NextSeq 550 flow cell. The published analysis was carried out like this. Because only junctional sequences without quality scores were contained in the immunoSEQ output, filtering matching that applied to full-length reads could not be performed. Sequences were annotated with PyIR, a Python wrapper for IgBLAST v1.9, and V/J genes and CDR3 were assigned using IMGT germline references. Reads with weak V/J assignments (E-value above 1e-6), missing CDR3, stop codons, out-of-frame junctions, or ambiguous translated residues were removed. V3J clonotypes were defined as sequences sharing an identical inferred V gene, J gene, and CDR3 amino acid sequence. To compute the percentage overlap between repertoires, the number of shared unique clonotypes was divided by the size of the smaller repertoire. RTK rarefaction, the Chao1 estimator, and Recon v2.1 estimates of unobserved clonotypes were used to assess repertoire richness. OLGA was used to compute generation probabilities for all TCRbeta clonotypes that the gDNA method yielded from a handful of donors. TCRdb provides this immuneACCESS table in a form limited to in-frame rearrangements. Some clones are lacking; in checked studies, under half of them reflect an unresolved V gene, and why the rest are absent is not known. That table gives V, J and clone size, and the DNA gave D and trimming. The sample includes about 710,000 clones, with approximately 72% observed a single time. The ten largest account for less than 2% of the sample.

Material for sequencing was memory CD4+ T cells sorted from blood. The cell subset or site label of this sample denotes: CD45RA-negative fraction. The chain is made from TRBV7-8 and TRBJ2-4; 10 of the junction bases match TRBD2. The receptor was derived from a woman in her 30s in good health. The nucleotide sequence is TGTGCCAGCAGCTTGCTAGCGGGAGTTACCAAAAACATTCAGTACTTC. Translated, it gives CASSLLAGVTKNIQYF.